These 10 T cell receptor beta chains originate from one sample sequenced in a study of blood T cell repertoires in COVID-19. Clones were read by immunoSEQ multiplex PCR, and TCRdb kept only the in-frame ones, dropping some. The repertoire holds some 20,000 clones, with roughly 90% as singletons. Sequencing was done on a sample of peripheral blood. These receptors were taken from a human donor in a cohort sampled during active COVID-19. The donor label of this sample is uncertain.

The chain uses TRBV25-1 and TRBJ1-5; weak D call: TRBD1 (6 bases). V shed 8 bases and J shed 5 bases, with 13 bases lying between them. The CDR3 length is 13 residues. CDR1 and CDR2 (germline): MGHDK, SYGVNS. The CDR3 region is CASSRGGHQPQHF. DNA for the CDR3: TGTGCCAGCTCCCGCGGGGGGCATCAGCCCCAGCATTTT.

J is TRBJ2-3 and V is TRBV10-2; D unresolved. The V gene lost 2 bases and the J gene lost 1 base, with 13 bases spanning the gap. The CDR3 contains 16 residues. Germline CDR1 reads WSHSY; CDR2 reads SAAADI. The CDR3 nucleotides are TGCGCCAGCAGTGAGGGCTTACATATACGCACAGATACGCAGTATTTT. This translates into CASSEGLHIRTDTQYF.

The chain recombines TRBV11-2 with TRBJ2-2; 10 bases map to TRBD1. This CDR3 comprises 17 residues. J lost 6 bases, V lost 2 bases, and 9 bases had no gene match. CDR1 is SGHAT and CDR2 is FQNNGV in the germline V gene. Here the CDR3 DNA reads TGTGCCAGCAGCTTACGTTTGGGACAGGGGAAATCCGGGGAGCTGTTTTTT. It encodes CASSLRLGQGKSGELFF.

V usage is TRBV5-1 and J usage is TRBJ2-2, with D possibly matching TRBD2 (7 bases). This CDR3 region has 15 residues. Trimming shortened V by 1 base and J by 7 bases, and 14 bases separated the two germline ends. Germline values: CDR1 SGHRS, CDR2 YFSETQ. The CDR3, as DNA: TGCGCCAGCAGCTTGTACGGGGGGCGAGGCGGGGAGCTGTTTTTT. Translating gives CASSLYGGRGGELFF.

The gene calls are TRBV23-1 and TRBJ1-5; unclear D gene. TRBV23-1 carries the ORF label, with uncertain function. The CDR3 contains 8 residues. V gave up 7 bases and J gave up 13 bases, with 5 bases separating them. The CDR3 nucleotides read TGCGCCAGCACCCGTCAGCATTTT. Encoded protein: CASTRQHF.

The V gene is TRBV6-6, the J gene TRBJ1-2, with TRBD1 matching over 9 bases. The CDR3 is 14 amino acids. CDR1 is MNHNY, CDR2 SVGAGI, per germline (reference sequence). After removal of 5 bases from V and 4 bases from J, the junction contained 5 bases not matched to a gene. The CDR3 reads CASSGGQGTYGYTF. CDR3 bases: TGTGCCAGCAGTGGGGGACAGGGTACCTATGGCTACACCTTC.

The rearrangement joins TRBV25-1 to TRBJ1-6; TRBD1 aligns across 7 bases. The trim removed 8 bases at V and 8 bases at J, leaving 9 bases unmatched. The CDR3 sequence is 14 residues long. The germline gives CDR1 MGHDK, CDR2 SYGVNS. The CDR3 region is CASGFLGGDSPLHF. The CDR3, as DNA: TGTGCCAGCGGTTTTTTAGGGGGCGATTCACCCCTCCACTTT.

This chain joins TRBV1 and TRBJ2-1; the table's D call, TRBD2, was not checked against the DNA. TRBV1 corresponds to a pseudogene. CDR3 length: 21 amino acids. The CDR3 nucleotides are TGCACCAGCAGCCAAGATCTTAGAGCTAGCGGGAGAAAGGGGTCCTACAATGAGCAGTTCTTC. It translates to CTSSQDLRASGRKGSYNEQFF.

The rearrangement links TRBV3-1 (or the pseudogene TRBV3-2) to TRBJ2-1; no definite D call. CDR3 length: 13 residues. V was pared by 4 bases and J by 7 bases, with 11 bases between. Germline V gene sequence: CDR1 LGHDT, CDR2 YNNKEL (reference sequence). The CDR3 nucleotides are TGTGCCAGCAGCCCAACGACGGAGAATGAGCAGTTCTTC. Its protein is CASSPTTENEQFF.

The gene calls are TRBV5-5 and TRBJ1-5; no definite D call. V was trimmed by 0 bases and J by 1 base, leaving 11 bases between them. CDR3 length: 16 residues. Germline V CDR1 and CDR2: SGHKS, YYEKEE (reference sequence). CDR3 bases: TGTGCCAGCAGCTTGGACGCCGCTCGGAGCAATCAGCCCCAGCATTTT. It translates to CASSLDAARSNQPQHF.